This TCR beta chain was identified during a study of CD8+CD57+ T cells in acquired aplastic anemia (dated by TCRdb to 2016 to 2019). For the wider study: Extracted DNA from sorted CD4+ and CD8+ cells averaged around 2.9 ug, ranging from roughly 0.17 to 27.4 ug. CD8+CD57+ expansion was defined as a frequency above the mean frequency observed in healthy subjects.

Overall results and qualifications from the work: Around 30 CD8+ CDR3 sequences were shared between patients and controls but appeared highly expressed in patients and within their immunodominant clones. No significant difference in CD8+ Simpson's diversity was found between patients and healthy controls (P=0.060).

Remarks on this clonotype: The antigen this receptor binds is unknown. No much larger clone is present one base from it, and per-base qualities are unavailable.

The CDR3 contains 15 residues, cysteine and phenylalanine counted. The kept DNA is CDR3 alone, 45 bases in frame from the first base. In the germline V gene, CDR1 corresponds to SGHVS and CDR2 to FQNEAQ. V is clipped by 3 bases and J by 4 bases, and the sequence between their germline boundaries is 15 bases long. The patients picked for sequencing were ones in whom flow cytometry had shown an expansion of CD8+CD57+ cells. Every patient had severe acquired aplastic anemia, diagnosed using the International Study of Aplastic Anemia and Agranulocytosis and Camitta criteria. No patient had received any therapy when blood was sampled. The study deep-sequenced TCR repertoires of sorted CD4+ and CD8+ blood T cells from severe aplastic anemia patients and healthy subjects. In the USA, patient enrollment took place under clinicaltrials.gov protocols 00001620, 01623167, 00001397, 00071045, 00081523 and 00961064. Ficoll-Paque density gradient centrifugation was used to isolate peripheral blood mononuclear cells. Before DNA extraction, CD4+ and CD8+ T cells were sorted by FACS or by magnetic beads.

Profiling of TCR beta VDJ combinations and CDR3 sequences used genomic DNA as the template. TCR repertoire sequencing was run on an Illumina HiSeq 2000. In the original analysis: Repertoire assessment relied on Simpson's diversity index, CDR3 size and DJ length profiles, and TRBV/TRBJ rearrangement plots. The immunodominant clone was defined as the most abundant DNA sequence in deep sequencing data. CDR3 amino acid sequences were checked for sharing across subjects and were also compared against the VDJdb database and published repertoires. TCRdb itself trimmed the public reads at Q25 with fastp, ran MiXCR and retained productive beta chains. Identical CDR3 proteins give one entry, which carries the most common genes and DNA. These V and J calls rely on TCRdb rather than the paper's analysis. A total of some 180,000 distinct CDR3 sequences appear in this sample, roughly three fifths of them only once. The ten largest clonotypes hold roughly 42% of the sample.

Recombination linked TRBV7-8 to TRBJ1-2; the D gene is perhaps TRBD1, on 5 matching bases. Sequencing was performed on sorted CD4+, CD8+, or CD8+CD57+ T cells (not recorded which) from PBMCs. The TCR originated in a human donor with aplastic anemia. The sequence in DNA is TGTGCCAGCAGCTTGGCCTCGACAGAATCCTATGGCTACACCTTC. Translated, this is CASSLASTESYGYTF.